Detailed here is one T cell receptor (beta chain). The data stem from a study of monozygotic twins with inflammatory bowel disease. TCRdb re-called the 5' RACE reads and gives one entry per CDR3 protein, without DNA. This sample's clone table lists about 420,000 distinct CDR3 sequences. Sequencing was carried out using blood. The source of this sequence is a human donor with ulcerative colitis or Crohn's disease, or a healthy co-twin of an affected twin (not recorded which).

The CDR3 loop reads CSVLGQASYEQYF. This rearrangement joins TRBV29-1 to TRBJ2-7; TCRdb names TRBD1, which stays unverified in the absence of DNA. The CDR3 extends over 13 amino acids. Germline values: CDR1 SQVTM, CDR2 ANQGSEA.